The rows below give T cell receptor beta chains drawn from one sample of a study of T cells in Graves' hyperthyroidism and ophthalmopathy. TCRdb itself ran the multiplex PCR reads through MiXCR, one entry per CDR3 protein. This sample has about 99,000 distinct CDR3 sequences, with approximately 50% found just once. Input material: blood. Receptors originate from a middle-aged man with Graves' hyperthyroidism. Both conserved end residues are part of each CDR3. Each record gives: V gene, J gene, clone size, D gene, CDR3 protein, CDR3 DNA. D genes are given only for firm matches. Some rows mark clone size as missing; the rest say once, few, many or name a class of expanded clone.

TRBV19	TRBJ2-3	-	TRBD1	CASSLTGDRTDTQYF	TGTGCCAGTAGTTTAACAGGGGATCGGACAGATACGCAGTATTTT
TRBV29-1	TRBJ2-2	-	-	CSVEDGGHNTGELFF	TGCAGCGTTGAAGACGGGGGACATAACACCGGGGAGCTGTTTTTT
TRBV4-2	TRBJ2-1	many	-	CASSQGGAALYNEQFF	TGTGCCAGCAGCCAAGGTGGCGCTGCCCTTTACAATGAGCAGTTCTTC
TRBV7-9	TRBJ2-5	-	-	CASSPDYQETQYF	TGTGCCAGCAGCCCCGACTACCAAGAGACCCAGTACTTC
TRBV11-2	TRBJ2-7	-	TRBD2	CASSLVAGTYEQYF	TGTGCCAGCAGCTTAGTAGCGGGTACCTACGAGCAGTACTTC
TRBV5-1	TRBJ2-5	many	TRBD2	CASSLGGAETQYF	TGCGCCAGCAGCCTCGGGGGGGCGGAGACCCAGTACTTC
TRBV24-1	TRBJ2-5	once	-	CATSAVGSGETQYF	TGTGCCACCAGTGCGGTAGGTTCGGGGGAGACCCAGTACTTC
TRBV11-2	TRBJ1-2	-	-	CASSLVRGRHGYTF	TGTGCCAGCAGCCTCGTACGGGGCAGGCATGGCTACACCTTC
TRBV14	TRBJ1-2	-	-	CASSQGVELNYGYTF	TGTGCCAGCAGCCAAGGTGTAGAGCTCAACTATGGCTACACCTTC
TRBV27	TRBJ2-1	few	-	CASSSSWGGVGNEQFF	TGTGCCAGCAGTTCCTCCTGGGGCGGGGTAGGCAATGAGCAGTTCTTC
TRBV20-1	TRBJ2-2	-	-	CSARGGLPGELFF	TGCAGTGCTAGAGGGGGGTTACCCGGGGAGCTGTTTTTT
TRBV14	TRBJ2-2	many	-	CASSNLELFF	TGTGCCAGCAGTAATCTGGAGCTGTTTTTT
TRBV6-5	TRBJ2-7	many	-	CASSSTTGTTYEQYF	TGTGCCAGCAGTTCAACCACCGGGACAACCTACGAGCAGTACTTC
TRBV7-3	TRBJ2-1	many	TRBD1	CASSQTVGQTYNEQFF	TGTGCCAGCAGCCAAACCGTGGGACAGACCTACAATGAGCAGTTCTTC
TRBV28	TRBJ1-1	few	-	CASSIQEYTEAFF	TGTGCCAGCAGTATCCAAGAGTACACTGAAGCTTTCTTT
TRBV20-1	TRBJ2-7	-	TRBD2	CSAREGASGINGQYF	TGCAGTGCTAGAGAAGGGGCTAGCGGGATCAACGGGCAGTACTTC
TRBV6-6	TRBJ1-2	-	TRBD1	CAGRLRTGPVGYTF	TGTGCCGGCAGACTGAGGACAGGGCCAGTGGGCTACACCTTC
TRBV6-6	TRBJ1-2	many	TRBD1	CASSQGDGYTF	TGTGCCAGCAGTCAGGGGGATGGCTACACCTTC
TRBV29-1	TRBJ1-1	-	TRBD1	CSVELGTGVGTTEAFF	TGCAGCGTTGAACTCGGGACAGGGGTTGGAACAACTGAAGCTTTCTTT
TRBV7-9	TRBJ1-6	-	TRBD1	CASSHPDRGNSPLHF	TGTGCCAGCAGCCACCCTGACAGGGGAAATTCACCCCTCCACTTT
TRBV12-3/TRBV12-4	TRBJ1-4	many	-	CASSLAQVNNEKLFF	TGTGCCAGCAGTTTAGCCCAGGTTAATAATGAAAAACTGTTTTTT
TRBV2	TRBJ2-2	-	TRBD1	CASSSGTDNTGELFF	TGTGCCAGCAGCTCCGGGACAGATAACACCGGGGAGCTGTTTTTT
TRBV7-8	TRBJ1-5	-	-	CASSPARGTSRTETQHF	TGTGCCAGCAGCCCAGCACGGGGGACTAGCAGGACAGAGACCCAGCATTTT
TRBV5-1	TRBJ2-5	many	-	CASSRYTAQETQYF	TGCGCCAGCAGCCGTTATACAGCCCAAGAGACCCAGTACTTC
TRBV5-1	TRBJ2-5	-	TRBD2	CASSFLADQETQYF	TGCGCCAGCAGCTTTCTAGCGGATCAAGAGACCCAGTACTTC
TRBV29-1	TRBJ1-5	-	-	CSVEVAGLQIQTNQPQHF	TGCAGCGTTGAAGTAGCGGGGCTTCAGATTCAGACGAATCAGCCCCAGCATTTT
TRBV6-5	TRBJ2-3	-	-	CASSSGAGNEQYF	TGTGCCAGCAGCTCCGGGGCGGGCAATGAGCAGTATTTT
TRBV30	TRBJ1-2	-	-	CAWSADTGYTF	TGTGCCTGGAGCGCGGACACGGGCTACACCTTC
TRBV10-3	TRBJ1-2	once	TRBD1	CAISEADRGSRGYTF	TGTGCCATCAGTGAGGCGGACAGGGGGAGTCGTGGCTACACCTTC
TRBV29-1	TRBJ2-7	many	-	CSVATDYYEQYF	TGCAGCGTCGCTACAGACTACTACGAGCAGTACTTC
TRBV28	TRBJ1-2	many	-	CASSSFNYGYTF	TGTGCCAGCAGTTCCTTTAACTATGGCTACACCTTC
TRBV11-2	TRBJ2-1	many	TRBD2	CASSKIAGPSYNEQFF	TGTGCCAGCAGCAAGATAGCGGGACCCTCCTACAATGAGCAGTTCTTC
TRBV7-8	TRBJ2-5	-	-	CASSLVGFGETQYF	TGTGCCAGCAGCCTCGTGGGCTTTGGGGAGACCCAGTACTTC
TRBV7-2	TRBJ2-7	many	TRBD2	CASSMGLSVGNEQYF	TGTGCCAGCAGCATGGGACTAAGCGTGGGGAACGAGCAGTACTTC
TRBV6-5	TRBJ1-2	once	TRBD1	CASREGQGNTF	TGTGCCAGCAGGGAGGGACAGGGGAACACCTTC
TRBV7-9	TRBJ2-1	-	-	CASSWASEQFF	TGTGCCAGCAGCTGGGCAAGTGAGCAGTTCTTC
TRBV20-1	TRBJ2-7	-	-	CSARAGNYEQYF	TGCAGTGCTAGGGCAGGGAACTACGAGCAGTACTTC
TRBV10-2	TRBJ2-6	-	TRBD2	CASKSGGGAYVLTF	TGCGCCAGCAAATCTGGCGGGGGGGCCTACGTCCTGACTTTC
TRBV5-1	TRBJ2-1	-	TRBD1	CASRDRLSSYNEQFF	TGCGCCAGCAGGGACAGGTTGAGCTCCTACAATGAGCAGTTCTTC
TRBV6-1	TRBJ2-5	many	-	CASSEGGNQYF	TGTGCCAGCAGCGAGGGGGGGAACCAGTACTTC
TRBV25-1	TRBJ2-3	-	-	CASSEGGGAEKQDTQYF	TGTGCCAGCAGTGAAGGGGGGGGGGCCGAAAAACAAGATACGCAGTATTTT
TRBV19	TRBJ2-3	-	TRBD2	CASRHGGDTDTQYF	TGTGCCAGTAGGCATGGGGGGGACACAGATACGCAGTATTTT
TRBV7-6	TRBJ1-3	-	-	CASSSPRGAGNTIYF	TGTGCCAGCAGCTCCCCTAGGGGGGCTGGAAACACCATATATTTT
TRBV7-9	TRBJ2-1	-	-	CASNQGGISSYNEQFF	TGTGCCAGCAACCAGGGGGGGATCAGCTCCTACAATGAGCAGTTCTTC
TRBV5-5	TRBJ1-3	many	TRBD1	CASSIRDRAAGNTIYF	TGTGCCAGCAGCATCCGGGACAGGGCAGCTGGAAACACCATATATTTT
TRBV20-1	TRBJ2-3	once	TRBD1	CSALRGQSTDTQYF	TGCAGTGCTCTCAGGGGGCAATCGACAGATACGCAGTATTTT
TRBV7-2	TRBJ2-3	-	-	CASWLGRGAQDTQYF	TGTGCCAGCTGGCTTGGGCGGGGTGCTCAAGATACGCAGTACTTT
TRBV7-6	TRBJ2-7	many	-	CASSPGLGYEQYF	TGTGCCAGCAGCCCAGGTTTGGGTTACGAGCAGTACTTC
TRBV11-1	TRBJ1-1	-	-	CASSLGLDTEVFF	TGTGCCAGCAGCTTGGGGTTGGACACTGAAGTCTTCTTT
TRBV29-1	TRBJ1-2	-	TRBD1	CSVVGQGVDGYTF	TGCAGCGTTGTCGGGCAGGGGGTCGATGGCTACACCTTC
TRBV2	TRBJ1-6	-	TRBD1	CASRNGTGETEVYNSPLHF	TGTGCCAGCAGGAACGGGACAGGGGAAACAGAAGTCTATAATTCACCCCTCCACTTT
TRBV19	TRBJ2-1	many	TRBD2	CASTPGTSSYNEQFF	TGTGCCAGTACACCCGGGACTAGCTCCTACAATGAGCAGTTCTTC
TRBV15	TRBJ2-7	-	TRBD2	CATSVIAGKYEQYF	TGTGCCACCAGCGTAATAGCGGGGAAGTACGAGCAGTACTTC
TRBV9	TRBJ2-7	-	TRBD1	CASSVDRGMYEQYF	TGTGCCAGCAGCGTCGACAGGGGGATGTACGAGCAGTACTTC
TRBV20-1	TRBJ2-7	-	TRBD2	CSRTSGNHEQYF	TGCAGTAGGACTAGCGGGAACCACGAGCAGTACTTC
TRBV5-1	TRBJ2-1	many	TRBD2	CASSFLAGESNEQFF	TGCGCCAGCAGCTTTCTAGCGGGAGAGTCCAATGAGCAGTTCTTC